The 22 T cell receptor beta chains presented below share a single source sample, sequenced in a study of beta chain features in type 1 diabetes. What was sequenced were expressed TCRB transcripts, since all of the isolated RNA had been reverse transcribed. Produced via immunoSEQ multiplex PCR; TCRdb's table is partial and in-frame only. Of about 930,000 clones detected, roughly a sixth appear once; the ten largest clones hold around 0.02%. Sequencing used naive CD4+ T cells from blood. The receptor source for this set is a woman in her late teens or twenties in good health.

This chain connects TRBV28 to TRBJ2-1, with D possibly called TRBD1 or TRBD2 (7 bases each). The V gene lost 8 bases and the J gene lost 7 bases, with 15 bases spanning the gap. The CDR3 contains 13 residues. Germline CDR1 reads MDHEN; CDR2 reads SYDVKM. CDR3 nucleotides: TGTGCCAGCGTGGTCCAGGGGGGGAATGAGCAGTTCTTC. Encoded protein: CASVVQGGNEQFF.

Turning to this clone: Germline is not matched at one junction end, which may reflect a read error. The chain couples TRBV10-3 to TRBJ1-3; D ambiguous. Per germline, CDR1 ENHRY and CDR2 SYGVKD. The length of the CDR3 is 15 residues. The CDR3 DNA is TGTGCCAGCAGTCTGGCGACCATGCAAGGAAACACCATATATTTT. Translated, it gives CASSLATMQGNTIYF.

The chain links TRBV27 to TRBJ2-2, with a possible D match to TRBD2 (5 bases). Trimming shortened V by 8 bases and J by 0 bases, and 10 bases separated the two germline ends. The length of the CDR3 is 14 residues. Germline lookup yields CDR1 MNHEY and CDR2 SMNVEV (reference sequence). CDR3 region: CASRDRPNTGELFF. As DNA, the CDR3 is TGTGCCAGCCGGGATAGGCCGAACACCGGGGAGCTGTTTTTT.

About this clone itself: The same CDR3 also results from other DNA sequences found in this sample. This sequence joins TRBV9 and TRBJ1-4; the D is unclear. This CDR3 is 14 amino acids long. The germline V and J ends were trimmed by 0 bases and 8 bases, with 11 bases remaining between them. Germline-derived CDR1 and CDR2 are SGDLS and YYNGEE. The CDR3 DNA follows: TGTGCCAGCAGCGTAGGCCAAGGTGGGGAAAAACTGTTTTTT. Its protein product is CASSVGQGGEKLFF. Full variable domain (missing parts from reference TRBV9 and TRBJ1-4): DSGVTQTPKHLITATGQRVTLRCSPRSGDLSVYWYQQSLDQGLQFLIQYYNGEERAKGNILERFSAQQFPDLHSELNLSSLELGDSALYFCASSVGQGGEKLFFGSGTQLSVL.

This clone was observed a few times. The CDR3 is CASLRTSGRRNEQYF. The CDR3 DNA follows: TGCGCCAGCTTAAGGACTAGCGGGAGGAGGAACGAGCAGTACTTC. V gene TRBV10-2 combines with J gene TRBJ2-7; 14 positions agree with TRBD2. This CDR3 has 15 residues. Losses at the gene ends were 8 bases for V and 5 bases for J; bases not matched to a gene: 8. Looked up from germline, CDR1 is WSHSY and CDR2 is SAAADI.

This clone came up a few times. The chain joins TRBV7-3 to TRBJ2-1; D is perhaps TRBD2 (6 bases). The V end was cut by 3 bases, the J end by 10 bases, with 13 bases between. This CDR3 has 13 residues. Germline V gene sequence: CDR1 SGHTA, CDR2 FQGTGA. The CDR3 DNA follows: TGTGCCAGCAGCTTTACTAGCTATGGCGAGCAGTTCTTC. Translated: CASSFTSYGEQFF.

This chain joins TRBV15 and TRBJ2-1; tentative D call: TRBD2 (6 bases). The V end lost 6 bases, the J end lost 13 bases, and 16 bases lay between the germline ends. The CDR3 totals 12 residues. Germline CDR1 LNHNV, CDR2 YYDKDF (reference sequence). CDR3 residues: CATREGPSAQFF. The CDR3 DNA follows: TGTGCCACCAGGGAGGGCCCTTCGGCACAGTTCTTC.

This clone was detected only a few times. Other DNA sequences in this specimen translate into the identical CDR3. The genes are TRBV5-4 and TRBJ2-1; D ambiguous. The germline gives CDR1 SGHNT, CDR2 YYREEE (reference sequence). The CDR3 runs to 14 residues. V shed 0 bases and J shed 0 bases, with 4 bases lying between them. The CDR3 nucleotides are TGTGCCAGCAGCTTGGTTAGCTCCTACAATGAGCAGTTCTTC. It codes for CASSLVSSYNEQFF.

This chain joins TRBV19 and TRBJ1-1; D perhaps matches TRBD1 (6 bases). The length of the CDR3 is 13 residues. Germline V gene sequence: CDR1 LNHDA, CDR2 SQIVND (reference sequence). Trimming took off 6 bases at V and 5 bases at J, with 13 bases between the two ends. CDR3 amino acids: CASSSGTKTEAFF. The CDR3, as DNA: TGTGCCAGTAGCAGTGGGACAAAGACTGAAGCTTTCTTT.

There are a few counts of this clone. The chain employs TRBV15 and TRBJ1-5; no clear D gene. V was pared by 0 bases and J by 4 bases, with 7 bases between. Germline V gene lookup returns CDR1 LNHNV and CDR2 YYDKDF (reference sequence). This CDR3 region has 14 residues. The CDR3 DNA follows: TGTGCCACCAGCAGAGATGGGGTAAATCAGCCCCAGCATTTT. Its translation: CATSRDGVNQPQHF.

The chain has TRBV28 and TRBJ2-7; D is possibly TRBD1 (6 bases). The V and J ends lost 5 bases and 9 bases respectively, with 20 bases between them. Per the germline V gene, CDR1 is MDHEN and CDR2 is SYDVKM. The CDR3 contains 14 residues. CDR3 sequence (DNA): TGTGCCAGCAGTCCATCATACACTTGGACAGCGCAGTACTTC. Translating gives CASSPSYTWTAQYF.

The chain couples TRBV4-3 to TRBJ1-1; D not certain. This CDR3 is 14 amino acids long. The germline V gene has CDR1 LGHNA and CDR2 YSLEER. Trimming removed 7 bases at V and 3 bases at J, with 15 bases between. CDR3 bases: TGCGCCAGCACCTCGGACGAATTTGACACTGAAGCTTTCTTT. It yields the protein CASTSDEFDTEAFF.

The table lists this clone with a few counts. The sample carries other DNA sequences with the same CDR3. The rearrangement joins TRBV18 to TRBJ2-2, with a tentative D call TRBD2 (5 bases). Trimming removed 3 bases from V and 5 bases from J, with 7 bases in between. Looked up from germline, CDR1 is KGHSH and CDR2 is LQKENI. This CDR3 spans 13 amino acids. The CDR3 nucleotides read TGTGCCAGCTCACCGGGCGGGACCGGGGAGCTGTTTTTT. Its translation is CASSPGGTGELFF.

As concerns this clone: A read error may produce the germline difference seen at one junction end. The chain has TRBV5-4 and TRBJ2-4; maybe TRBD1 (5 bases). Germline V gives CDR1 SGHNT, CDR2 YYREEE (reference sequence). The CDR3 runs 14 residues. The CDR3 reads CASSQDRAKNIQYF. CDR3 DNA: TGCGCCAGCAGCCAAGACAGAGCCAAAAACATTCAGTACTTC.

This clone was observed a few times. Here the CDR3 reads CASSLGTSPNTGELFF. CDR3 nucleotide sequence: TGTGCCAGCAGCTTAGGTACTAGCCCAAACACCGGGGAGCTGTTTTTT. V usage is TRBV7-6 and J usage is TRBJ2-2; perhaps TRBD2 as D (6 bases). In germline, CDR1 is SGHVS, CDR2 FNYEAQ. Deletions cut 1 base from V and 2 bases from J, with 11 bases between. This CDR3 region has 16 residues.

Points on this clone: Other nucleotide sequences in the sample specify the same CDR3. The gene calls are TRBV7-2 and TRBJ2-5, with D uncertain. The CDR3 is made up of 12 amino acids. CDR1 and CDR2 (germline): SGHTA, FQGNSA. Deletions cut 2 bases from V and 5 bases from J, with 6 bases between. This CDR3 reads CASSLIPETQYF. CDR3 DNA sequence: TGTGCCAGCAGCTTAATTCCCGAGACCCAGTACTTC.

The chain uses TRBV18 and TRBJ2-7, with TRBD2 as a possible D gene (5 bases). The CDR3 runs 15 residues. Trimming took 2 bases from V and 7 from J, leaving 18 bases between them. Germline-derived CDR1 and CDR2 are KGHSH and LQKENI. The CDR3 region has the DNA TGTGCCAGCTCACCATACGGGATAGCGTCGATGGAGCAGTACTTC. Protein product: CASSPYGIASMEQYF.

As for this clone: Within the sample, other DNA sequences also encode this same CDR3. The gene calls are TRBV6-6 and TRBJ1-1; D gene ambiguous. CDR3 length: 13 residues. The germline gives CDR1 MNHNY, CDR2 SVGAGI (reference sequence). Trimming left V 2 bases short and J 2 bases short, with 6 bases between. In nucleotides, the CDR3 is TGTGCCAGCAGTTACAGCAGTAACACTGAAGCTTTCTTT. This gives the protein CASSYSSNTEAFF.

This clone occurred a few times. This chain links TRBV7-3 with TRBJ1-2; D unresolved. Trimming removed 6 bases from V and 3 bases from J, with 11 bases in between. This CDR3 comprises 13 residues. CDR1 is SGHTA, CDR2 FQGTGA, per germline. CDR3: CASSPGSDYGYTF. CDR3 coding DNA: TGTGCCAGCAGTCCGGGGTCCGACTATGGCTACACCTTC. The complete variable domain, with remaining parts taken from reference TRBV7-3 and TRBJ1-2, reads GAGVSQTPSNKVTEKGKYVELRCDPISGHTALYWYRQSLGQGPEFLIYFQGTGAADDSGLPNDRFFAVRPEGSVSTLKIQRTERGDSAVYLCASSPGSDYGYTFGSGTRLTVV.

The genes are TRBV28 and TRBJ1-3; 7 positions match TRBD1. J gave up 4 bases and V 3 bases, and 9 bases lay outside the gene matches. The CDR3 totals 16 residues. Germline lookup yields CDR1 MDHEN and CDR2 SYDVKM. Written as DNA, the CDR3 is TGTGCCAGCAGTTTCACGACAGGGAGGTCCGGAAACACCATATATTTT. It yields the protein CASSFTTGRSGNTIYF. Full variable domain (missing parts from reference TRBV28 and TRBJ1-3): DVKVTQSSRYLVKRTGEKVFLECVQDMDHENMFWYRQDPGLGLRLIYFSYDVKMKEKGDIPEGYSVSREKKERFSLILESASTNQTSMYLCASSFTTGRSGNTIYFGEGSWLTVV.

V is TRBV27 and J is TRBJ2-1; TRBD2 agrees at 7 bases. Trimming cost V 3 bases and J 9 bases; bases outside gene matches: 11. Per germline, CDR1 MNHEY and CDR2 SMNVEV (reference sequence). The CDR3 contains 15 residues. The CDR3 sequence is CASSLGGRYLGEQFF. The CDR3, as DNA: TGTGCCAGCAGTTTGGGGGGGAGGTATTTAGGTGAGCAGTTCTTC.

V is TRBV5-6 and J is TRBJ2-2, with TRBD2 matching 13 bases. V trimming: 4 bases; J trimming: 6 bases; junction bases outside the gene matches: 9. Germline values: CDR1 SGHDT, CDR2 YYEEEE. This CDR3 comprises 17 residues. In DNA, the CDR3 is TGTGCCAGCAGCCCGGTTTTGGGACTAGCGGGATCCGGGGAGCTGTTTTTT. Its protein product is CASSPVLGLAGSGELFF. The full variable domain, in which reference TRBV5-6 and TRBJ2-2 provide the parts outside the CDR3, is DAGVTQSPTHLIKTRGQQVTLRCSPKSGHDTVSWYQQALGQGPQFIFQYYEEEERQRGNFPDRFSGHQFPNYSSELNVNALLLGDSALYLCASSPVLGLAGSGELFFGEGSRLTVL.